The 23 T cell receptor beta chains below were found in one sample sequenced in a study of blood T cells in healthy people across ages. Primers used in a second PCR of about 7 to 12 cycles were a sample-barcoded 5' primer and a J-beta primer mix. TCRdb re-called the 5' RACE reads through MiXCR, storing one row per CDR3 protein. The table shows roughly 2 million distinct CDR3 sequences, with approximately 50% occurring only once. Specimen: blood. The source is a woman aged 40-49 years in good health.

The genes are TRBV10-1 and TRBJ1-2; 10 bases map to TRBD1. Trimming took 6 bases from V and 8 from J; bases not matched to a gene: 9. This CDR3 has 14 residues. The germline CDR1 and CDR2 sequences are WNHNN and SYGVQD (reference sequence). CDR3 bases: TGCGCCAGCAGATCGATGAGGGACAGGGGAGGCTACACCTTC. Translating it yields CASRSMRDRGGYTF.

Written as DNA, the CDR3 is TGCAGTGCTAGACCTGGGGGCGATAATCAGCCCCAGCATTTT. It codes for CSARPGGDNQPQHF. The V and J genes are TRBV20-1 and TRBJ1-5; D may be TRBD1 (6 bases). The V end lost 2 bases, the J end lost 4 bases, and 12 bases lay between the germline ends. Germline lookup yields CDR1 DFQATT and CDR2 SNEGSKA (reference sequence). CDR3 length: 14 amino acids.

This chain's CDR3 is CASSQDGSGYTF. The CDR3 nucleotides read TGCGCCAGCAGCCAAGACGGCTCAGGCTACACCTTC. This rearrangement joins TRBV4-3 to TRBJ1-2; D unresolved. V lost 0 bases and J lost 8, with 7 bases in between. The CDR3 covers 12 residues. Germline V lookup: CDR1 LGHNA, CDR2 YSLEER.

A few counts support this clonotype. The chain is built from TRBV25-1 and TRBJ2-7; D call uncertain. Trimming pared 2 bases from V and 3 bases from J, leaving 8 bases between. Looked up from germline, CDR1 is MGHDK and CDR2 is SYGVNS. CDR3 length: 13 amino acids. Written as DNA, the CDR3 is TGTGCCAGCAGTGAAGGGGAAGGCTACGAGCAGTACTTC. Its translation is CASSEGEGYEQYF.

The rearrangement uses TRBV28 and TRBJ2-3, with 9 nucleotides matching TRBD1. V was clipped by 5 bases and J by 2 bases; unmatched bases: 11. CDR1 and CDR2 (germline): MDHEN, SYDVKM. CDR3 length: 17 residues. CDR3 bases: TGTGCCAGCAGTCTCTACTCGACAGGGGGACACACAGATACGCAGTATTTT. This translates into CASSLYSTGGHTDTQYF.

The chain couples TRBV5-1 to TRBJ2-3, with a tentative D call TRBD2 (6 bases). The CDR3 is 14 residues long. From germline, CDR1 is SGHRS and CDR2 YFSETQ. With 4 bases removed from V and 6 bases from J, the gap between germline ends came to 15 bases. CDR3 nucleotide sequence: TGCGCCAGCAGCCGCAGGAGGGACCCGGATACGCAGTATTTT. Encoded protein: CASSRRRDPDTQYF.

The gene calls are TRBV20-1 and TRBJ1-1; 7 nucleotides line up with TRBD1. There are 15 residues in the CDR3. CDR1 is DFQATT and CDR2 is SNEGSKA in the germline V gene (reference sequence). The trim removed 0 bases at V and 3 bases at J, leaving 7 bases unmatched. In DNA, the CDR3 is TGCAGTGCTAGAGATCCGACAGGGAGCGACACTGAAGCTTTCTTT. Protein product: CSARDPTGSDTEAFF.

The chain uses TRBV12-3 or TRBV12-4 and TRBJ2-3; TRBD2 is a possible D gene (5 bases). The V end was cut by 3 bases, the J end by 2 bases, with 15 bases between. The CDR3 length is 16 residues. This CDR3 reads CASSFGGDDTTDTQYF. CDR3 sequence (DNA): TGTGCCAGCAGTTTTGGAGGAGACGATACCACAGATACGCAGTATTTT.

The rearrangement links TRBV20-1 to TRBJ2-7; D may match TRBD1 or TRBD2 (5 bases each). This CDR3 region has 13 residues. Germline CDR1 is DFQATT and CDR2 is SNEGSKA (reference sequence). The V end was cut by 6 bases, the J end by 2 bases, with 14 bases between. CDR3 DNA sequence: TGCAGTGCCCTAGGGGACGGAACCTACGAGCAGTACTTC. It is translated as CSALGDGTYEQYF.

The rearrangement joins TRBV2 to TRBJ2-7, with 10 bases fitting TRBD1. TRBJ2-5 matches the DNA end more closely, so the J call is doubtful. The CDR3 covers 15 residues. Germline lookup yields CDR1 SNHLY and CDR2 FYNNEI. CDR3 region: CASSEWTGGVETQYF. The CDR3 DNA reads TGTGCCAGCAGTGAATGGACAGGGGGGGTAGAGACCCAGTACTTC.

The rearrangement joins TRBV14 to TRBJ1-2, with unresolved D. The germline V gene encodes CDR1 SGHDN and CDR2 FVKESK. CDR3 length: 13 residues. V was shortened by 2 bases and J by 3 bases, with 7 bases between the two germline ends. CDR3 region: CASSQIPYYGYTF. The CDR3 DNA is TGTGCCAGCAGCCAAATACCCTACTATGGCTACACCTTC.

In its sample, this clonotype was seen a few times. The chain uses TRBV12-3 or TRBV12-4 and TRBJ2-2; 8 bases match TRBD1. The CDR3 is 14 amino acids. J lost 7 bases, V lost 7 bases, and 8 bases had no gene match. The CDR3 coding sequence is TGTGCCAGCAATGAGGACAGGGCGTTCGGGGAGCTGTTTTTT. The encoded protein is CASNEDRAFGELFF.

This chain connects TRBV6-5 to TRBJ2-5; TRBD1 agrees at 7 bases. CDR3 length: 14 residues. CDR1 and CDR2 (germline): MNHEY, SVGAGI. The J segment lost 2 bases and the V segment lost 6 bases, leaving 6 bases of the junction unmatched. CDR3 in amino acids: CASSAWTGQETQYF. Written as DNA, the CDR3 is TGTGCCAGCAGCGCCTGGACAGGTCAAGAGACCCAGTACTTC.

The chain employs TRBV20-1 and TRBJ1-2, with 10 positions matching TRBD1. Unmatched junction bases numbered 4, after V lost 4 bases and J lost 5 bases. There are 13 residues in the CDR3. The germline V gene encodes CDR1 DFQATT and CDR2 SNEGSKA (reference sequence). The CDR3 DNA sequence: TGCAGTGCTACCGCGGACAGGGGGTATGGCTACACCTTC. The encoded protein is CSATADRGYGYTF.

The V gene is TRBV20-1, the J gene TRBJ2-1; D unclear. Looked up from germline, CDR1 is DFQATT and CDR2 is SNEGSKA (reference sequence). V was trimmed by 1 base and J by 8 bases, leaving 9 bases between them. The CDR3 contains 12 residues. CDR3 nucleotide sequence: TGCAGTGCTAGAGGTTCAGTCTATGAGCAGTTCTTC. It codes for CSARGSVYEQFF.

This rearrangement joins TRBV5-1 to TRBJ2-5; 10 bases are shared with TRBD1. V shed 4 bases and J 1 base; nucleotides not matched to a gene: 7. CDR1 is SGHRS and CDR2 is YFSETQ in the germline V gene. This CDR3 has 16 amino acids. The CDR3 here is CASSTAGTGVQETQYF. The CDR3 bases are TGCGCCAGCAGCACCGCCGGGACAGGGGTCCAAGAGACCCAGTACTTC.

Worth noting for this clonotype: Sequence at one end of the junction differs from germline and may be a read error. V and J are TRBV5-6 and TRBJ1-6; D is possibly TRBD1 (5 bases). The CDR3 is 17 amino acids. Germline CDR1 and CDR2: SGHDT and YYEEEE. The CDR3 nucleotides read TGTGCCAACAGCTTGGGTAAGGGGTATTTCGGCAATTCACCCCTCCACTTT. It encodes CANSLGKGYFGNSPLHF.

The chain combines TRBV5-1 with TRBJ1-2; D might be TRBD1 (5 bases). Germline V gives CDR1 SGHRS, CDR2 YFSETQ. This CDR3 is built from 14 residues. Trimming removed 5 bases at V and 0 bases at J, with 11 bases between. The CDR3 loop is CASRTDRANYGYTF. The CDR3 DNA reads as TGCGCCAGCAGAACCGACAGAGCTAACTATGGCTACACCTTC.

This sequence joins TRBV6-6 and TRBJ2-4; D gene uncertain. With the DNA end fitting TRBJ2-7 better, the J assignment may be wrong. CDR1 and CDR2 (germline): MNHNY, SVGAGI (reference sequence). The CDR3 sequence is 12 residues long. The CDR3 protein is CASGPSPYEQYF. The CDR3, as DNA: TGTGCCAGCGGGCCTAGTCCCTACGAGCAGTACTTC.

This clonotype was recorded once. The gene calls are TRBV12-3 or TRBV12-4 and TRBJ1-6; D unclear. This CDR3 has 12 amino acids. V lost 2 bases and J 14 bases, leaving 10 bases between the germline ends. The CDR3 sequence is CASSLSGYSLHF. DNA of the CDR3: TGTGCCAGCAGTTTAAGCGGCTACTCCCTCCACTTT.

This clonotype was detected only a few times. The V gene is TRBV20-1, the J gene TRBJ2-5; 11 nucleotides match TRBD2. The CDR3 loop spans 17 amino acids. In germline, CDR1 is DFQATT, CDR2 SNEGSKA (reference sequence). Germline trimming cut 0 bases from V and 0 bases from J; bases unmatched to any gene: 6. Here the CDR3 reads CSARDLIAGGYQETQYF. CDR3 DNA: TGCAGTGCTAGAGACCTAATAGCGGGGGGGTACCAAGAGACCCAGTACTTC.

This clonotype appeared a few times. This chain uses TRBV12-3 or TRBV12-4 with TRBJ2-1; weak D call: TRBD2 (7 bases). Trimming stripped 3 bases from V and 8 bases from J, with 11 bases between. This CDR3 has 13 amino acids. DNA of the CDR3: TGTGCCAGCAGTTTCAAGGGGGGGTATGAGCAGTTCTTC. Translated, it gives CASSFKGGYEQFF.

The chain couples TRBV29-1 to TRBJ2-3; 11 nucleotides agree with TRBD1. Unmatched junction bases numbered 13, after V lost 8 bases and J lost 3 bases. CDR3 length: 16 amino acids. The germline V gene has CDR1 SQVTM and CDR2 ANQGSEA. The CDR3 DNA reads TGCAGCTCCGGGACAGGGGGTATATGGTTGACAGATACGCAGTATTTT. This sequence encodes CSSGTGGIWLTDTQYF.